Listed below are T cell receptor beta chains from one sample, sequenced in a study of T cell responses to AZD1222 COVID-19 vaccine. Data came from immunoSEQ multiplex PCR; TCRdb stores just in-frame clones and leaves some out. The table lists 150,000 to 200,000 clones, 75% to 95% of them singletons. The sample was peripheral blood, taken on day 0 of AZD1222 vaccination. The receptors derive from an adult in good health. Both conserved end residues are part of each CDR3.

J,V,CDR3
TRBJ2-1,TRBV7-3,CASSSDGVGNEQFF
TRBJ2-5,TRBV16,CASSRNLQGSGQETQYF
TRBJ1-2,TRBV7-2,CASSPEGARGNYGYTF
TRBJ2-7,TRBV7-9,CASAIAGAQGSYEQYF
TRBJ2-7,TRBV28,CASRRQGDSYEQYF
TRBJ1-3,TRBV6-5,CATWDSGQGNTIYF
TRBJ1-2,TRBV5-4,CASSLARRGLDYGYTF
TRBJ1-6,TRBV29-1,CSVRTGPNSPLHF
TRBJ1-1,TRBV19,CASSIDLASAGLLFEAFF
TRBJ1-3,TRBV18,CASSAVGVSSGNTIYF
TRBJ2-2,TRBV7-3,CASSYSGYTGELFF
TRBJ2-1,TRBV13,CASSLRLEDNEQFF
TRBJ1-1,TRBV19,CASGEGVNTEAFF
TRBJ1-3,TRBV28,CASSSFVTGLAGVRGNTIYF
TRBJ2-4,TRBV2,CASSPTGKNIQYF
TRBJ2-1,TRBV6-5,CASSYSGGAGVNEQFF
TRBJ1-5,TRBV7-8,CASSPGTGGNQPQHF
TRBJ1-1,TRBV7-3,CASRRTGQTNTEAFF
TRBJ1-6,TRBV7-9,CASSYVTGVGNSPLHF
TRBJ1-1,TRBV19,CASSDRQGAGTEAFF
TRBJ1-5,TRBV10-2,CASSESGSNQPQHF
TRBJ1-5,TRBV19,CASNHGTGRGSNQPQHF
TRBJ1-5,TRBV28,CASSLTAPGDQPQHF
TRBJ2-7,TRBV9,CASSGTTNTYEQYF
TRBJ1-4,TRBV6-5,CASSYGPTVVNEKLFF
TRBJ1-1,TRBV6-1,CASSKGDRSFLHTEAFF
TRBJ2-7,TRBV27,CASSPLAGGLAYEQYF
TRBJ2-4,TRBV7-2,CASSSGLAPNSLAKNIQYF
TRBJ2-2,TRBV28,CASASPPMYTGYGGELFF
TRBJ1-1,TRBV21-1,CASSLGTGIGFF
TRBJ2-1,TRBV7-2,CASLAVRYNEQFF
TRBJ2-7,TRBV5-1,CASSLWGEQYF
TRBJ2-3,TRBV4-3,CASSPGLTPRGDTQYF
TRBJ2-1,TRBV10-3,CAISESQFYNEQFF
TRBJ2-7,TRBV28,CASSLGVYEQYF
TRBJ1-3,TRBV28,CASSPGGTRNTIYF
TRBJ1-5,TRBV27,CASGQEYQPQHF
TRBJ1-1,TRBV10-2,CASRAPGETEAFF
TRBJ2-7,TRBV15,CATSSRRQGITYEQYF